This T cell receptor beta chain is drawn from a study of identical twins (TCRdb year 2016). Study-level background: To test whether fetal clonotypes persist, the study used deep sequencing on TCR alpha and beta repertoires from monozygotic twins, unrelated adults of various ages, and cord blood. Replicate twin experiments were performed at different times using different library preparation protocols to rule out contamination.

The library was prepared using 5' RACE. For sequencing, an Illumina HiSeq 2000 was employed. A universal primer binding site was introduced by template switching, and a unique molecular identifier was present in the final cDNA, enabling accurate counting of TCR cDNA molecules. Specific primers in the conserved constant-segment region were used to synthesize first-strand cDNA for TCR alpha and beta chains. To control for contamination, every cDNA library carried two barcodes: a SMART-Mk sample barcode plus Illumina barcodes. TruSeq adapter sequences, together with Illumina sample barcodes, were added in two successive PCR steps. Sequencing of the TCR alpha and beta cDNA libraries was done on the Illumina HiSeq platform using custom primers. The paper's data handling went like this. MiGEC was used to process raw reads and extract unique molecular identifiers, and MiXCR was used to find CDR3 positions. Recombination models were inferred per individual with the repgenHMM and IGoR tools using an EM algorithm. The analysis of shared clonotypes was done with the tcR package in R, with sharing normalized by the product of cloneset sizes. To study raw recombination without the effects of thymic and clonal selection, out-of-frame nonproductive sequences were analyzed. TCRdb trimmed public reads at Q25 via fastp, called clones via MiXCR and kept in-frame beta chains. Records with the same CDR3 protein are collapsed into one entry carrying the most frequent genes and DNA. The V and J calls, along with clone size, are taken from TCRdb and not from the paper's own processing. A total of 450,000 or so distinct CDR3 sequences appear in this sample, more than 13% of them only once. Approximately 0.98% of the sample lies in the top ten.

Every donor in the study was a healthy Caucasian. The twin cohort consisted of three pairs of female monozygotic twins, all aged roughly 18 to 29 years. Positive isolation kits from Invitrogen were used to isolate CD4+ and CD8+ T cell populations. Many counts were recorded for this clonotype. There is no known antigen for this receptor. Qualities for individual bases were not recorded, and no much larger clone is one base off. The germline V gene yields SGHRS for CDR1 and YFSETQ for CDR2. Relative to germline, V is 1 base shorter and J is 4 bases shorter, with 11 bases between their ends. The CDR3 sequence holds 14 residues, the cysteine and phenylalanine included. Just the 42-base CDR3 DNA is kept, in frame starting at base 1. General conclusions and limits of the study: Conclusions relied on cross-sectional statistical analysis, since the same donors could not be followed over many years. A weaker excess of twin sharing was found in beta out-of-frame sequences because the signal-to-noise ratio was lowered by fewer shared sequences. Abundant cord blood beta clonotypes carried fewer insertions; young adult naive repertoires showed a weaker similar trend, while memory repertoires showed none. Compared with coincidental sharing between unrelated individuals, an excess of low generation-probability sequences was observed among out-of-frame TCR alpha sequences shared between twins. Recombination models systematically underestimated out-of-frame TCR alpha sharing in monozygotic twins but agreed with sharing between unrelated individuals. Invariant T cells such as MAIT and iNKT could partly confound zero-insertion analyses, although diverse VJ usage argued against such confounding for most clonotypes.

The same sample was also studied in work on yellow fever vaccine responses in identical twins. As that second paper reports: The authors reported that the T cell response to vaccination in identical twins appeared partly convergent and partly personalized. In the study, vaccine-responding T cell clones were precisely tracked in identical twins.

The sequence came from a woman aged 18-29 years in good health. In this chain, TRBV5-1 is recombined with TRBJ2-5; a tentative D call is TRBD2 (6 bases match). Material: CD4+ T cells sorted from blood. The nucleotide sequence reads TGCGCCAGCAGCTTGCGGGGGTTGGGAGAGACCCAGTACTTC. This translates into CASSLRGLGETQYF. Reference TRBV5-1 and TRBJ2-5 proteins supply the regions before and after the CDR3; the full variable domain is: KAGVTQTPRYLIKTRGQQVTLSCSPISGHRSVSWYQQTPGQGLQFLFEYFSETQRNKGNFPGRFSGRQFSNSRSEMNVSTLELGDSALYLCASSLRGLGETQYFGPGTRLLVL.